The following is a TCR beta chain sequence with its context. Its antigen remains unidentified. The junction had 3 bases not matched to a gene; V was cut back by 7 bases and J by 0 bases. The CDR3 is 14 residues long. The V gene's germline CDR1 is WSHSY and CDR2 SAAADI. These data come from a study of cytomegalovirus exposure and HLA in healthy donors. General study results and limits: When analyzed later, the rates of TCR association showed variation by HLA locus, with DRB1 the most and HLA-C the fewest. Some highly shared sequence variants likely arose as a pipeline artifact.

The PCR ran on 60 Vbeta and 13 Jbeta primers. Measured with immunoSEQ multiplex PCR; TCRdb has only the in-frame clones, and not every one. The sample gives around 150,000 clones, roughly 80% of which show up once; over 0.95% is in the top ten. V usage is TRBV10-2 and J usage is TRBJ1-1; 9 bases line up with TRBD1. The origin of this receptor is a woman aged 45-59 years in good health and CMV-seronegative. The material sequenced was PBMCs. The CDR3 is CASMGQGMNTEAFF. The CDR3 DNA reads TGCGCCAGCATGGGACAGGGCATGAACACTGAAGCTTTCTTT.